Presented here are 32 T cell receptor beta chains from one specimen sequenced in a study of T cells in women clearing cervical HPV infection. Assay: immunoSEQ multiplex PCR; the TCRdb copy retains only in-frame clones and omits some. The table lists some 25,000 clones. The source material was blood buffy coat. Receptors were obtained from a woman aged 18 to 75 with a cervical HPV16 infection that either progressed to CIN3+ or cleared (not recorded which).

CDR3 protein: CASSHARLNGNTIYF. The CDR3 bases that were read are TGTGCCAGCAGCCATGCGAGATTGAATGGAAACACC. The chain employs TRBV7-9 and TRBJ1-3; D not resolved. Read data end 3 residues before the CDR3 end; the end is taken from the germline J gene. The CDR3 sequence is 15 residues long. The V and J ends lost 5 bases and 3 bases respectively, with 14 bases between them. Per the germline V gene, CDR1 is SEHNR and CDR2 is FQNEAQ (reference sequence).

Points on this clone: The CDR3 end lies 3 residues beyond the end of the read and is filled in from the germline J gene. V gene TRBV7-7 combines with J gene TRBJ2-5; perhaps TRBD2 as D (5 bases). Germline V gene lookup returns CDR1 SSHAT and CDR2 FNYEAQ (reference sequence). Trimming removed 5 bases from V and 4 bases from J, with 8 bases in between. The CDR3 consists of 12 residues. CDR3 in amino acids: CASSLLGETQYF. CDR3 DNA, as far as it was read: TGTGCCAGCAGCCTACTAGGAGAGACC.

Regarding this clone: Sequencing ends 3 residues short of the CDR3 end; the germline J gene provides the rest. This chain uses TRBV5-4 with TRBJ2-1, with 11 bases aligning to TRBD2. The CDR3 runs to 15 residues. The V and J ends lost 4 bases and 9 bases, in that order; junction bases with no gene match: 9. Germline V gene data show CDR1 as SGHNT and CDR2 as YYREEE (reference sequence). The CDR3 protein is CASSRTSGRYSEQFF. CDR3 bases read: TGTGCCAGCAGCCGTACTAGCGGGAGATATTCTGAG.

A remark on this clone: The read is 3 residues too short to cover the CDR3 end, so that end is filled in from the germline J gene. The chain uses TRBV7-7 and TRBJ2-5; TRBD2 aligns across 7 bases. CDR3 length: 15 amino acids. Trimming cost V 3 bases and J 2 bases; bases outside gene matches: 6. Germline V gene sequence: CDR1 SSHAT, CDR2 FNYEAQ (reference sequence). The sequenced part of the CDR3 DNA is TGTGCCAGCAGCTTCCAGCGGGGACGGCAAGAGACC. Amino acid sequence: CASSFQRGRQET. The whole CDR3 protein is CASSFQRGRQETQYF.

CDR3 protein: CASSPWELEGDEQYF. Incomplete CDR3 DNA: TGCGCCAGCAGTCCTTGGGAACTAGAGGGCGACGAG. V is TRBV10-2 and J is TRBJ2-7; D is perhaps TRBD2 (5 bases). From the germline J gene comes the end of the CDR3, since the read stops 3 residues before it. Germline CDR1 is WSHSY and CDR2 is SAAADI. V lost 5 bases and J 5 bases, leaving 19 bases between the germline ends. There are 15 residues in the CDR3.

Incomplete CDR3 DNA: TGCAGTGCGGGGAGGACGGGACTAGTTCAATTCGAG. Translated: CSAGRTGLVQFE. The full CDR3 protein reads CSAGRTGLVQFEQYF. The rearrangement joins TRBV20-1 to TRBJ2-7; TRBD2 agrees at 8 bases. The read gets to within 3 residues of the CDR3 end, and the germline J gene fills in the rest. This CDR3 has 15 residues. Germline CDR1 DFQATT, CDR2 SNEGSKA (reference sequence). V gave up 6 bases and J gave up 6 bases; unmatched junction bases: 16.

The part of the CDR3 DNA that was read is TGTGCCAGCAGTTACGACGCCGGGACAGGGTTCCCAGATACC. Its protein product is CASSYDAGTGFPDT. The full-length CDR3 reads as CASSYDAGTGFPDTYTF. The rearrangement uses TRBV6-2 or TRBV6-3 and TRBJ1-2, with 9 nucleotides matching TRBD1. The sequenced fragment ends 3 residues before the CDR3 boundary, so the rest is inferred from the germline J gene. The CDR3 runs 17 residues. Per germline, CDR1 MNHEY and CDR2 SVGEGT.

Remarks on this clone: The observed sequence ends 3 residues before the CDR3 terminus, with the missing tail filled in from the germline J gene. The chain recombines TRBV7-3 with TRBJ2-5; D possibly corresponds to TRBD2 (5 bases). This CDR3 region has 15 residues. Deletions cut 5 bases from V and 4 bases from J, with 17 bases between. Germline V CDR1 and CDR2: SGHTA, FQGTGA. CDR3 sequence reads: CASSRRSGLGETQYF. The covered CDR3 bases are TGTGCCAGCAGCCGAAGATCGGGGTTAGGAGAGACC.

CDR3 sequence reads: CASSPGLAGGNEQYF. The sequenced CDR3 bases are TGTGCCAGCAGCCCCGGACTAGCGGGAGGGAACGAG. The chain has TRBV7-9 and TRBJ2-7; 15 nucleotides line up with TRBD2. The missing CDR3 end, 3 residues past where the read stops, is filled in from the germline J gene. V trimming: 5 bases; J trimming: 5 bases; junction bases outside the gene matches: 4. This CDR3 has 15 residues. CDR1 and CDR2 (germline): SEHNR, FQNEAQ (reference sequence).

A note on this clone: Sequencing ends 3 residues short of the CDR3 end; the germline J gene provides the rest. The chain has TRBV2 and TRBJ2-2; 10 bases map to TRBD2. Germline loops: CDR1 SNHLY, CDR2 FYNNEI. V trimming: 7 bases; J trimming: 4 bases; junction bases outside the gene matches: 3. The CDR3 has 14 amino acids. CDR3 protein: CASNGLAVTGELFF. The CDR3 bases that were read are TGTGCCAGCAATGGACTAGCGGTCACCGGGGAG.

As to this clone: The read ends 3 residues early relative to the CDR3; the germline J gene fills the gap. The chain combines TRBV7-9 with TRBJ2-4, with D perhaps matching TRBD1 (6 bases). Trimming stripped 5 bases from V and 9 bases from J, with 8 bases between. The CDR3 has 11 residues. CDR1 is SEHNR and CDR2 is FQNEAQ in the germline V gene (reference sequence). The CDR3 DNA, read in part, is TGTGCCAGCAGCGTACAGGGCATT. Translating it yields CASSVQGI. The full CDR3 protein is CASSVQGIQYF.

Regarding this clone: The CDR3 end falls 3 residues outside the read, so it is completed with the germline J gene. The V gene is TRBV14, the J gene TRBJ2-1; no firm D call. Trimming pared 1 base from V and 6 bases from J, leaving 10 bases between. CDR1 and CDR2 (germline): SGHDN, FVKESK. This CDR3 spans 14 amino acids. The CDR3 is CASSQASPVNEQFF. CDR3 bases read: TGTGCCAGCAGCCAAGCGTCCCCCGTCAATGAG. The whole variable domain, filled in from reference TRBV14 and TRBJ2-1, reads EAGVTQFPSHSVIEKGQTVTLRCDPISGHDNLYWYRRVMGKEIKFLLHFVKESKQDESGMPNNRFLAERTGGTYSTLKVQPAELEDSGVYFCASSQASPVNEQFFGPGTRLTVL.

Turning to this clone: The read terminates 3 residues ahead of where the CDR3 ends, so the germline J gene completes it. This chain uses TRBV20-1 with TRBJ2-7, with 13 bases lining up with TRBD2. Losses at the gene ends were 1 base for V and 6 bases for J; bases not matched to a gene: 3. CDR1 DFQATT and CDR2 SNEGSKA come from the germline V gene (reference sequence). This CDR3 comprises 14 residues. The DNA read from the CDR3 is TGCAGTGCTAGAGGGACTAGCGGGAGCTTCGAG. Amino acids: CSARGTSGSFE. The CDR3 in full is CSARGTSGSFEQYF.

Comments on this clone: The read comes to an end 3 residues before the CDR3 does, leaving the germline J gene to fill in the end. The sample holds other DNA sequences that translate to the same CDR3. V usage is TRBV19 and J usage is TRBJ2-7, with 10 bases identical to TRBD2. Trimming at V came to 4 bases and at J to 4 bases, leaving 4 bases not matched to a gene. Germline CDR1 LNHDA, CDR2 SQIVND (reference sequence). The CDR3 sequence is 14 residues long. The CDR3 loop is CASSTGTSVYEQYF. The DNA read from the CDR3 is TGTGCCAGTAGTACCGGGACTAGCGTTTACGAG.

With regard to this clone: The CDR3 is cut off 3 residues early in the read; its end comes from the germline J gene. V is TRBV5-1 and J is TRBJ2-3; TRBD1 is a possible D gene (5 bases). The CDR3 contains 14 residues. Per the germline V gene, CDR1 is SGHRS and CDR2 is YFSETQ. V dropped 6 bases and J dropped 0 bases, with 11 bases sitting between them. The chain's CDR3 is CASIRGGSTDTQYF. The sequenced CDR3 bases are TGCGCCAGCATAAGGGGCGGTAGCACAGATACG.

About this clone: The read is 3 residues too short to cover the CDR3 end, so that end is filled in from the germline J gene. The J gene is TRBJ2-7, the V gene TRBV20-1, with a possible D match to TRBD2 (6 bases). The CDR3 has 18 amino acids. Trimming cost V 3 bases and J 6 bases, with 30 bases left between them. CDR1 and CDR2 from the germline V gene are DFQATT and SNEGSKA (reference sequence). CDR3 DNA (partial): TGCAGTGCTAGTTCCAAGAGGAAAACCGGGACTCGGTCTTCCGAG. It codes for CSASSKRKTGTRSSE. The whole CDR3 is CSASSKRKTGTRSSEQYF.

A remark on this clone: The read terminates 3 residues before the CDR3 end, so the remaining end is supplied by the germline J gene. V and J are TRBV7-9 and TRBJ2-3; D is possibly TRBD1 (6 bases). Trimming took off 5 bases at V and 0 bases at J, with 12 bases between the two ends. CDR1 is SEHNR and CDR2 is FQNEAQ in the germline V gene (reference sequence). CDR3 length: 15 residues. The CDR3 DNA, read in part, is TGTGCCAGCAGCCGAGGACAGTCTAGCACAGATACG. Translating it yields CASSRGQSSTDT. From start to end, the CDR3 is CASSRGQSSTDTQYF.

A note on this clone: The read ends 3 residues early relative to the CDR3; the germline J gene fills the gap. The chain couples TRBV5-1 to TRBJ2-3; TRBD1 aligns across 9 bases. CDR3 length equals 13 residues. Germline loops: CDR1 SGHRS, CDR2 YFSETQ. The DNA read from the CDR3 is TGCGCCAGCGCCGAGGACAGGGGAGAGACG. Its translation is CASAEDRGET. The entire CDR3 protein reads CASAEDRGETQYF. The variable domain in full, with the rest retrieved from reference TRBV5-1 and TRBJ2-3, is KAGVTQTPRYLIKTRGQQVTLSCSPISGHRSVSWYQQTPGQGLQFLFEYFSETQRNKGNFPGRFSGRQFSNSRSEMNVSTLELGDSALYLCASAEDRGETQYFGPGTRLTVL.

Concerning this clone itself: The read ends 3 residues before the CDR3 terminus; that terminus is restored from the germline J gene. The chain is built from TRBV10-3 and TRBJ2-1; 8 bases are shared with TRBD2. The CDR3 is 16 amino acids. V lost 8 bases to trimming and J lost 5 bases; unmatched junction nucleotides: 14. Germline CDR1 is ENHRY and CDR2 is SYGVKD. Incomplete CDR3 DNA: TGTGCCATCTCAAATTACGGTAGCGGGAAGCACAATGAG. Amino acid sequence: CAISNYGSGKHNE. The CDR3, in full, reads CAISNYGSGKHNEQFF.

A word on this clone: The read ends 3 residues shy of where the CDR3 ends; the end is completed using the germline J gene. The V gene is TRBV3-1 (or the pseudogene TRBV3-2), the J gene TRBJ1-6; possible D gene TRBD1, 6 bases. The germline gives CDR1 LGHDT, CDR2 YNNKEL (reference sequence). The V end lost 0 bases, the J end lost 9 bases, and 6 bases lay between the germline ends. This CDR3 spans 13 amino acids. The CDR3 DNA, read in part, is TGTGCCAGCAGCCAAGACAGGGGTTCACCC. Translating gives CASSQDRGSP. The complete CDR3 sequence is CASSQDRGSPLHF.

A word on this clone: The sequenced fragment ends 3 residues before the CDR3 boundary, so the rest is inferred from the germline J gene. This chain joins TRBV13 and TRBJ2-7; perhaps TRBD1 as D (8 bases). Germline-derived CDR1 and CDR2 are PRHDT and FYEKMQ (reference sequence). CDR3 size: 15 residues. Trimming cost V 4 bases and J 2 bases, with 15 bases left between them. CDR3 DNA (partial): TGTGCCAGCAGCTCGAACAGGGGGGGAACCTACGAG. Its translation is CASSSNRGGTYE. The entire CDR3 is CASSSNRGGTYEQYF.

As for this clone: The read ends 3 residues before the CDR3 terminus; that terminus is restored from the germline J gene. The chain has TRBV27 and TRBJ1-2, with TRBD1 matching over 10 bases. CDR1 and CDR2 from the germline V gene are MNHEY and SMNVEV (reference sequence). Germline trimming cut 7 bases from V and 1 base from J; bases unmatched to any gene: 6. The CDR3 contains 15 residues. The DNA read from the CDR3 is TGTGCCAGCAAAAGAGGGACAGGGGATAACTATGGC. Residues: CASKRGTGDNYG. The complete CDR3 sequence is CASKRGTGDNYGYTF.

Points on this clone: Read sequence stops 3 residues before the CDR3 end, and the germline J gene provides the missing end. J is TRBJ2-3 and V is TRBV9; D gene ambiguous. The CDR3 extends over 13 amino acids. Germline V gene data show CDR1 as SGDLS and CDR2 as YYNGEE. Trimming removed 0 bases at V and 4 bases at J, with 6 bases between. CDR3 sequence reads: CASSVGLADTQYF. The CDR3 bases that were read are TGTGCCAGCAGCGTAGGGCTAGCAGATACG.

On this clone: Sequencing ends 3 residues short of the CDR3 end; the germline J gene provides the rest. The chain employs TRBV20-1 and TRBJ2-7; possible D gene TRBD1, 5 bases. Looked up from germline, CDR1 is DFQATT and CDR2 is SNEGSKA (reference sequence). With 1 base removed from V and 6 bases from J, the gap between germline ends came to 19 bases. This CDR3 has 15 amino acids. The CDR3 spells CSARGMGHLTIEQYF. Partial CDR3 DNA: TGCAGTGCTAGAGGGATGGGGCACCTAACTATCGAG.

Concerning this clone: The CDR3 end falls 3 residues outside the read, so it is completed with the germline J gene. V and J are TRBV18 and TRBJ2-7, with 7 nucleotides matching TRBD2. The trim removed 2 bases at V and 2 bases at J, leaving 3 bases unmatched. Germline assignment: CDR1 KGHSH and CDR2 LQKENI. The CDR3 is 14 amino acids. This CDR3 is CASSPGGSTYEQYF. The CDR3 bases that were read are TGTGCCAGCTCACCAGGCGGGAGCACCTACGAG.

As to this clone: The read comes to an end 3 residues before the CDR3 does, leaving the germline J gene to fill in the end. The chain employs TRBV6-4 and TRBJ2-2; tentative D call: TRBD2 (6 bases). V was trimmed by 7 bases and J by 1 base, leaving 16 bases between them. This CDR3 has 16 amino acids. Per the germline V gene, CDR1 is MRHNA and CDR2 is SNTAGT. The CDR3 region is CASKETGTGNTGELFF. The DNA read from the CDR3 is TGTGCCAGCAAAGAAACCGGGACTGGGAACACCGGGGAG.

To note about this clone: The read gets to within 3 residues of the CDR3 end, and the germline J gene fills in the rest. The chain couples TRBV29-1 to TRBJ2-1; a possible D gene is TRBD2 (5 bases). The germline V and J ends were trimmed by 5 bases and 9 bases, with 8 bases remaining between them. Germline values: CDR1 SQVTM, CDR2 ANQGSEA. The CDR3 runs to 10 residues. The CDR3 is CSVRRGEQFF. CDR3 DNA, as far as it was read: TGCAGCGTTAGACGGGGTGAG.

Of note for this clone: The read ends 3 residues early relative to the CDR3; the germline J gene fills the gap. The chain combines TRBV18 with TRBJ1-2; no definite D call. CDR3 length equals 21 residues. Germline CDR1 reads KGHSH; CDR2 reads LQKENI. Trimming took off 2 bases at V and 6 bases at J, with 34 bases between the two ends. The CDR3 region is CASSPIHGNPIPRHGEHGYTF. The CDR3 DNA, read in part, is TGTGCCAGCTCACCAATACACGGGAACCCAATTCCTAGACACGGGGAGCATGGC.

As concerns this clone: Read coverage stops 3 residues before the CDR3 terminus; the germline J gene supplies the remainder. This chain joins TRBV18 and TRBJ2-3; D gene ambiguous. The CDR3 is 16 amino acids. Germline CDR1 reads KGHSH; CDR2 reads LQKENI. V was cut by 8 bases and J by 0 bases, with 18 bases left in between. The DNA read from the CDR3 is TGTGCCAGCCTTACTCCAGGCCTTTCTAGCACAGATACG. Its translation is CASLTPGLSSTDT. In full, the CDR3 reads CASLTPGLSSTDTQYF. Using reference TRBV18 and TRBJ2-3 for the parts outside the CDR3, the full variable domain is NAGVMQNPRHLVRRRGQEARLRCSPMKGHSHVYWYRQLPEEGLKFMVYLQKENIIDESGMPKERFSAEFPKEGPSILRIQQVVRGDSAAYFCASLTPGLSSTDTQYFGPGTRLTVL.

Notes on this clone: The read halts 3 residues ahead of the CDR3 end, with the missing end drawn from the germline J gene. The chain uses TRBV19 and TRBJ2-7; 9 bases align to TRBD1. CDR1 is LNHDA, CDR2 SQIVND, per germline (reference sequence). The V gene end was trimmed by 8 bases and the J gene end by 0 bases; junction bases not matched to a gene: 5. The length of the CDR3 is 14 residues. The covered CDR3 bases are TGTGCCAGTGCCGACAGGGGGGGCTCCTACGAG. Translation: CASADRGGSYE. The full CDR3 protein reads CASADRGGSYEQYF.

As to this clone: The read halts 3 residues ahead of the CDR3 end, with the missing end drawn from the germline J gene. The chain recombines TRBV30 with TRBJ2-2; a weak D match, TRBD1 (6 bases). Looked up from germline, CDR1 is GTSNPN and CDR2 is SVGIG (reference sequence). CDR3 length: 15 amino acids. CDR3 bases read: TGTGCCTGGAATCAGGGGACGGCAACTAATGAAAAG. Its protein is CAWNQGTATNEK. The whole CDR3 protein reads CAWNQGTATNEKLFF.

On this clone: The read falls 3 residues short of the CDR3 end, and the missing part is taken from the germline J gene. V is TRBV2 and J is TRBJ2-5; 14 nucleotides line up with TRBD2. With 10 bases clipped from V and 5 bases from J, the junction kept 6 bases outside the gene matches. CDR3 size: 14 residues. Per the germline V gene, CDR1 is SNHLY and CDR2 is FYNNEI. The DNA read from the CDR3 is TGTGCCACTTACCGGACTAGCGGGAGGGAGACC. It encodes CATYRTSGRET. The whole CDR3 is CATYRTSGRETQYF. Variable domain in full (rest from reference TRBV2 and TRBJ2-5): EPEVTQTPSHQVTQMGQEVILRCVPISNHLYFYWYRQILGQKVEFLVSFYNNEISEKSEIFDDQFSVERPDGSNFTLKIRSTKLEDSAMYFCATYRTSGRETQYFGPGTRLLVL.